Reported below is one T cell receptor beta chain. Its target is unknown. The source of the sample is a study of early stage breast cancer tumors. Study context: Of around 16 invasive breast tumors, twelve were hormone receptor-positive, HER2-negative.

TCRdb's copy holds only in-frame clones and misses some; the assay was immunoSEQ multiplex PCR. The data show some 25,000 clones, approximately 67% seen once. Overall study results and limits: Tumors had about 2.5-fold higher T cell density and higher clonality than adjacent normal breast tissue. Commonly generated sequences made up most enriched TCRB sequences shared between patients.

The length of the CDR3 is 14 residues. V was pared by 0 bases and J by 4 bases, with 10 bases between. Looked up from germline, CDR1 is SGHNT and CDR2 is YYREEE (reference sequence). The chain is built from TRBV5-4 and TRBJ1-2; a possible D gene is TRBD1 (5 bases). This receptor was identified in a person aged 60 to 70 with breast cancer. The sequenced material came from breast tumor tissue. In nucleotides, the CDR3 is TGTGCCAGCAGCTTGGCAGGGAACATCTATGGCTACACCTTC. Encoded protein: CASSLAGNIYGYTF.